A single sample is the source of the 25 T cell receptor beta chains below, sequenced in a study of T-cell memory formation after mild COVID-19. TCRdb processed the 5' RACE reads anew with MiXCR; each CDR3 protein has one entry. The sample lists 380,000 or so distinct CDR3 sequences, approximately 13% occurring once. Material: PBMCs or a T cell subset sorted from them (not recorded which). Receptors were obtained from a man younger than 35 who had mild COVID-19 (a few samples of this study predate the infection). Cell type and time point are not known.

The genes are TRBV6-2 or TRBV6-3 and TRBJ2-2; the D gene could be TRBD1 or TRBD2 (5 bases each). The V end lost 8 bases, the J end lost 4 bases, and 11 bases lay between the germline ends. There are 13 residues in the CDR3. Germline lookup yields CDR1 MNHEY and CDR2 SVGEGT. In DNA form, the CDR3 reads TGTGCCAGCCGGGACGGGGCCACCGGGGAGCTGTTTTTT. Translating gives CASRDGATGELFF.

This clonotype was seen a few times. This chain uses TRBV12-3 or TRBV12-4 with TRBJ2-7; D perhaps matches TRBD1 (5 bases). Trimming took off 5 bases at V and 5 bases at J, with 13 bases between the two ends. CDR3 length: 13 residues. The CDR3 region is CASSPQGFNEQYF. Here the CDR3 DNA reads TGTGCCAGCAGTCCTCAGGGATTCAACGAGCAGTACTTC.

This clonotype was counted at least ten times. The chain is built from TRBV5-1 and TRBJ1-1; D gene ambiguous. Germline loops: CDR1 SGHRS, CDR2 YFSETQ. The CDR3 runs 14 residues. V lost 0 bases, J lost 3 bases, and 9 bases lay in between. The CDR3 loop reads CASSLVGGDTEAFF. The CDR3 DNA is TGCGCCAGCAGCTTGGTGGGAGGAGACACTGAAGCTTTCTTT.

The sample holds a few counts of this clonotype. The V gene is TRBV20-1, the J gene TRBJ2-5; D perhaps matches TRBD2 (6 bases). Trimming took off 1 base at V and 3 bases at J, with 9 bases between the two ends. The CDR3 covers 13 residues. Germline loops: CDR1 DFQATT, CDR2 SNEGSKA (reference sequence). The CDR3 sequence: CSARAGDEETQYF. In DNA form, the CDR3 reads TGCAGTGCTAGAGCGGGGGATGAAGAGACCCAGTACTTC.

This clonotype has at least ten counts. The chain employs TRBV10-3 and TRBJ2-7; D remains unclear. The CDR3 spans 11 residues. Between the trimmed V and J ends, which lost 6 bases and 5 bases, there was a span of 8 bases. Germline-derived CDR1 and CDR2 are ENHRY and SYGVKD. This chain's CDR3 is CAIRVGDEQYF. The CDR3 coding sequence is TGTGCCATCAGGGTTGGGGACGAGCAGTACTTC.

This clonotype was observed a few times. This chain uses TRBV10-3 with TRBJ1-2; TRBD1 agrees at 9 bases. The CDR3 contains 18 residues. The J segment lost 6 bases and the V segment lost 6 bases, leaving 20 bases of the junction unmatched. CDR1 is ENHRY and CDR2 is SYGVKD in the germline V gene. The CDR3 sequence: CAISPSNRGRGSSHGYTF. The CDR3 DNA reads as TGTGCCATCAGCCCGAGCAACAGGGGGCGCGGGTCGAGCCATGGCTACACCTTC.

CDR3 sequence: CASSTGQMADTQYF. CDR3 bases: TGTGCCAGCAGTACCGGACAGATGGCAGATACGCAGTATTTT. V gene TRBV2 combines with J gene TRBJ2-3; the D gene is possibly TRBD1 (6 bases). Looked up from germline, CDR1 is SNHLY and CDR2 is FYNNEI. Deletions cut 5 bases from V and 4 bases from J, with 13 bases between. This CDR3 has 14 residues.

The CDR3 nucleotides read TGCAGTGCTAGAGATCTGGGTAGCGGGGGCCAAGAGACCCAGTACTTC. Its protein product is CSARDLGSGGQETQYF. The chain carries TRBV20-1 and TRBJ2-5; 9 nucleotides align to TRBD2. Germline assignment: CDR1 DFQATT and CDR2 SNEGSKA (reference sequence). Trimming cost V 0 bases and J 1 base; bases outside gene matches: 6. The CDR3 has 16 amino acids.

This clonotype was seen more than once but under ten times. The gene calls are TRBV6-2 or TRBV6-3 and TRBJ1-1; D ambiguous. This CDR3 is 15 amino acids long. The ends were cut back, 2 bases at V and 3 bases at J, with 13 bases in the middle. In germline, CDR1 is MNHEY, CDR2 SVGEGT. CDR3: CASSYVQVSYTEAFF. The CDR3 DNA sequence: TGTGCCAGCAGTTACGTTCAGGTCTCTTACACTGAAGCTTTCTTT.

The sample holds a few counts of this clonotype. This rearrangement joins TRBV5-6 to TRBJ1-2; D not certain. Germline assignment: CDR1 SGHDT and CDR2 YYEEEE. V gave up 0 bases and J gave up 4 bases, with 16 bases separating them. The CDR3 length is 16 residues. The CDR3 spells CASSLVSRRLSYGYTF. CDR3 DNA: TGTGCCAGCAGCTTGGTATCTCGCAGGCTGAGCTATGGCTACACCTTC.

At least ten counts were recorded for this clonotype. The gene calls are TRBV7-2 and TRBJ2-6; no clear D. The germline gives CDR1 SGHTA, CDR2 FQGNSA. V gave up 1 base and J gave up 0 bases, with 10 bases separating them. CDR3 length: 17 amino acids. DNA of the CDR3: TGTGCCAGCAGCTTAGATCTGGTTAGCTCTGGGGCCAACGTCCTGACTTTC. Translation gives CASSLDLVSSGANVLTF.

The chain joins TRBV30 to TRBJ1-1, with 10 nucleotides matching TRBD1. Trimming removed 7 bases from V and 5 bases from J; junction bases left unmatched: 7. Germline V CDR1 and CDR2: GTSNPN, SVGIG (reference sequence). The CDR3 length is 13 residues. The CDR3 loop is CASRQGARTEAFF. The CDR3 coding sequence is TGTGCCTCCAGACAGGGGGCGAGGACTGAAGCTTTCTTT.

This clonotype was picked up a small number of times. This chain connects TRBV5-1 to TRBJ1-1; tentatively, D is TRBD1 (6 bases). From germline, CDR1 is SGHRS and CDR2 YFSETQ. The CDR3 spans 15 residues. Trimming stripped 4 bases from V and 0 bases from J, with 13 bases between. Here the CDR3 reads CASSPGEGVNTEAFF. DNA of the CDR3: TGCGCCAGCAGCCCAGGGGAAGGGGTGAACACTGAAGCTTTCTTT.

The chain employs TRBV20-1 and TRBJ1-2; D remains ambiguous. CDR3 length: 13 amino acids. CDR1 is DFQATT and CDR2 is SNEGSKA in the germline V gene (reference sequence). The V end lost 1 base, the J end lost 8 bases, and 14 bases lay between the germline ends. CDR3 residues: CSARGHRREGYTF. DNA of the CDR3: TGCAGTGCTAGAGGCCATCGTAGGGAGGGCTACACCTTC.

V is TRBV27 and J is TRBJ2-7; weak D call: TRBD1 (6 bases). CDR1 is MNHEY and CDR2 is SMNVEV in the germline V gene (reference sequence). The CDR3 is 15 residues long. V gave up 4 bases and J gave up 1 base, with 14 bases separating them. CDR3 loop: CASSSSPGQSYEQYF. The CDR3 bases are TGTGCCAGCAGTTCCTCCCCCGGACAGTCCTACGAGCAGTACTTC.

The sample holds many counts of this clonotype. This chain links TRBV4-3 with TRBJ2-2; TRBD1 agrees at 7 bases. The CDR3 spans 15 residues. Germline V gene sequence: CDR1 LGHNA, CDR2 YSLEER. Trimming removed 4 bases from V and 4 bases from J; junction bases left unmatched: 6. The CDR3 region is CASSPATGSTGELFF. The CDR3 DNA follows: TGCGCCAGCAGCCCAGCGACAGGGAGCACCGGGGAGCTGTTTTTT.

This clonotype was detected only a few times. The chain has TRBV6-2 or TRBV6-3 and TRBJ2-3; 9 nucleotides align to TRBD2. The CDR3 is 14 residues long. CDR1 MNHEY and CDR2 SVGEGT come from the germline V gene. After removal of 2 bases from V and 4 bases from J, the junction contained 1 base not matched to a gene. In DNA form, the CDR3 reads TGTGCCAGCAGTTACGGCGGGGGGGCAGATACGCAGTATTTT. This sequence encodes CASSYGGGADTQYF.

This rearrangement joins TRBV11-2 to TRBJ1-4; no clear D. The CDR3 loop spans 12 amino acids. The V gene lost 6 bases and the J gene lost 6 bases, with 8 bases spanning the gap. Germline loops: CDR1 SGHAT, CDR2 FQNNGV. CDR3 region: CASSLRDEKLFF. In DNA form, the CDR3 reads TGTGCCAGCAGTCTTAGGGATGAAAAACTGTTTTTT.

The CDR3 spells CASSAAPGMVNGYTF. The CDR3 DNA is TGTGCCAGCAGCGCTGCGCCGGGGATGGTAAATGGCTACACCTTC. V gene TRBV9 combines with J gene TRBJ1-2; D unclear. The germline V gene has CDR1 SGDLS and CDR2 YYNGEE. CDR3 size: 15 residues. The V gene lost 3 bases and the J gene lost 6 bases, with 18 bases spanning the gap.

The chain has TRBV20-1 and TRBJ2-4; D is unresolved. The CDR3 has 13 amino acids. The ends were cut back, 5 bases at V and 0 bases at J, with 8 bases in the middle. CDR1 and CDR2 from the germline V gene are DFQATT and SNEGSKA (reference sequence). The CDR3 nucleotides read TGCAGTGCTCCCGGTCGAGCCAAAAACATTCAGTACTTC. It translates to CSAPGRAKNIQYF.

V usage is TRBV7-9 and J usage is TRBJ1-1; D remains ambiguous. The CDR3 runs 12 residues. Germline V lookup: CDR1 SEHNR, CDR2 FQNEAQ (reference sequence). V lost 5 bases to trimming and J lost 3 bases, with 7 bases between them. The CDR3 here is CASSNAYTEAFF. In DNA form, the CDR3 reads TGTGCCAGCAGCAATGCTTACACTGAAGCTTTCTTT.

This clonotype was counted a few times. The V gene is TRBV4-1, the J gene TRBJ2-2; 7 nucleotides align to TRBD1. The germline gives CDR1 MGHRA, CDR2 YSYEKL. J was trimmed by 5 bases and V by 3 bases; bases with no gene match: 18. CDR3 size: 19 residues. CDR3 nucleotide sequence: TGCGCCAGCAGCCATGTCATAACCCAAAGGCCAGGGGGAACCGGGGAGCTGTTTTTT. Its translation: CASSHVITQRPGGTGELFF.

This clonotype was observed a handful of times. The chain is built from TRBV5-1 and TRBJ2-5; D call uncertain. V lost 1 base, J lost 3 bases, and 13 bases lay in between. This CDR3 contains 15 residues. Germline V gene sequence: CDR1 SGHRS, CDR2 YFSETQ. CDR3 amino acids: CASSLTPPAEETQYF. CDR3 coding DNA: TGCGCCAGCAGCTTGACTCCCCCGGCGGAAGAGACCCAGTACTTC.

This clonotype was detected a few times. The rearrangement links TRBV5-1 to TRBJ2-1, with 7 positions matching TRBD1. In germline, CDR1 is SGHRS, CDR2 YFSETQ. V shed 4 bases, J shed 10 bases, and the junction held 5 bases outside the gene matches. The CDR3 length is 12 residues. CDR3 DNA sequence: TGCGCCAGCAGCATCACAGGGGACGAGCAGTTCTTC. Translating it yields CASSITGDEQFF. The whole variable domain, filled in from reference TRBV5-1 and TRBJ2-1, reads KAGVTQTPRYLIKTRGQQVTLSCSPISGHRSVSWYQQTPGQGLQFLFEYFSETQRNKGNFPGRFSGRQFSNSRSEMNVSTLELGDSALYLCASSITGDEQFFGPGTRLTVL.

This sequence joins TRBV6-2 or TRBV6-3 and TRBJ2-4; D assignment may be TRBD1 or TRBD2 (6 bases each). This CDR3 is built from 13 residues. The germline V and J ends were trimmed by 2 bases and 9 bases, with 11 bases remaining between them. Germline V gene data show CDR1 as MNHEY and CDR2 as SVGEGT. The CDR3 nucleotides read TGTGCCAGCAGTTACGGGGGGCGCAGCATTCAGTACTTC. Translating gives CASSYGGRSIQYF.